The rows below give T cell receptor beta chains drawn from one sample of a study of T cells in Graves' hyperthyroidism and ophthalmopathy. In TCRdb, the multiplex PCR reads were re-called with MiXCR into one record per CDR3 protein. The table records 800,000 or so distinct CDR3 sequences, roughly 37% of them present only once. Sequencing was carried out using blood. The receptors were sampled from a man aged 18-30 years with Graves' hyperthyroidism. CDR3s include the opening cysteine and the closing phenylalanine or tryptophan. The order of the fields is D gene, J gene, V gene, clone size, CDR3 DNA, CDR3 protein. A D gene is named only where the DNA matches it firmly. The size of a clone is reported for some rows only, either as once, few or many, or as a class for expanded clones.

-,TRBJ2-5,TRBV20-1,few,TGCAGCCCCTGGGGGGCAGGAGAGACCCAGTACTTC,CSPWGAGETQYF
-,TRBJ2-5,TRBV2,-,TGTGCCAGCAGGGTTGAACAGGGTGGCGGGACCCAGTACTTC,CASRVEQGGGTQYF
-,TRBJ2-7,TRBV7-2,-,TGTGCCAGCAGCCCCCTCCGGGGGAAGGATGGCGGGGGCTCGTACGAGCAGTACTTC,CASSPLRGKDGGGSYEQYF
-,TRBJ1-6,TRBV9,-,TGTGCCAGCAGCGTGGAGGGCAACGAAACCTATAATTCACCCCTCCACTTT,CASSVEGNETYNSPLHF
-,TRBJ1-3,TRBV20-1,few,TGCAGTGCTAGAGAGTCGGGACCAGGAAACACCATATATTTT,CSARESGPGNTIYF
-,TRBJ1-6,TRBV2,many,TGTGCCAGCAGAGGGTATAATTCACCCCTCCACTTT,CASRGYNSPLHF
-,TRBJ2-5,TRBV9,few,TGTGCCAGCAGCGCTGGACTGAATTCCGAGACCCAGTACTTC,CASSAGLNSETQYF
TRBD2,TRBJ2-2,TRBV2,-,TGTGCCAGCAGTTCTCTCCGGCGGGGGACCGGGGAGCTGTTTTTT,CASSSLRRGTGELFF
-,TRBJ1-2,TRBV20-1,few,TGCAGTGCTAGAGACGTTGTAAACTATGGCTACACCTTC,CSARDVVNYGYTF
-,TRBJ1-2,TRBV5-1,-,TGCGCCAGCACCCCTGATGGGGGGACTAACTATGGCTACACCTTC,CASTPDGGTNYGYTF
-,TRBJ2-7,TRBV6-1,-,TGTGCCAGCAGCCAGGGTAGAATCAGGTACGAGCAGTACTTC,CASSQGRIRYEQYF
-,TRBJ1-4,TRBV7-2,few,TGTGCCAGCAGCTCGGAAGATGCAACTAATGAAAAACTGTTTTTT,CASSSEDATNEKLFF
-,TRBJ1-1,TRBV2,many,TGTGCCAGCAGTGCGTCAGAGAGGACTGAAGCTTTCTTT,CASSASERTEAFF
-,TRBJ2-7,TRBV10-3,many,TGTGCCATCAGCGGGAGAGTCTCCTACGAGCAGTACTTC,CAISGRVSYEQYF
-,TRBJ1-1,TRBV7-2,many,TGTGCCAGCAGCTTAGGACCCTTAGTGTACACTGAAGCTTTCTTT,CASSLGPLVYTEAFF
TRBD1,TRBJ1-2,TRBV25-1,many,TGTGCCAGCAGCGCCGGGACAGGGACCTCTAACTATGGCTACACCTTC,CASSAGTGTSNYGYTF
-,TRBJ1-6,TRBV14,-,TGTGCCAGCAGCCAGGGACCGGGAATTTCACCCCTCCACTTT,CASSQGPGISPLHF
-,TRBJ1-1,TRBV12-3/TRBV12-4,few,TGTGCCAGCAGCCACTCCCCAGGGTTGAACACTGAAGCTTTCTTT,CASSHSPGLNTEAFF
-,TRBJ2-5,TRBV2,few,TGTGCCAGCAGTGAGGGACTGAGGTGGGAGACCCAGTACTTC,CASSEGLRWETQYF
TRBD2,TRBJ2-1,TRBV29-1,-,TGCAGCGTTGGGGGGGGGTACAATGAGCAGTTCTTC,CSVGGGYNEQFF
TRBD1,TRBJ2-7,TRBV12-5,-,TGTGCTAGTGGGGCCTTGCGGACAGGGGACGAGCAGTACTTC,CASGALRTGDEQYF
-,TRBJ2-7,TRBV29-1,many,TGCAGCGGTAAAGTCGGCTCCTACGAGCAGTACTTC,CSGKVGSYEQYF
TRBD1,TRBJ1-1,TRBV7-2,-,TGTGCCAGCAGCTCAGGACAGGGGGCGCTCACTGAAGCTTTCTTT,CASSSGQGALTEAFF
-,TRBJ2-5,TRBV29-1,few,TGCAGCTTAGGGCCCCAAGAGACCCAGTACTTC,CSLGPQETQYF
-,TRBJ1-5,TRBV7-2,-,TGTGCCAGCGGACGTCAGGGCAGGGCTCGTAGCAATCAGCCCCAGCATTTT,CASGRQGRARSNQPQHF
-,TRBJ2-6,TRBV2,-,TGTGCCAGCAGTGAGCATGGGAACTCTGGGGCCAACGTCCTGACTTTC,CASSEHGNSGANVLTF
TRBD1,TRBJ1-1,TRBV3-1,-,TGTGCCAGCAGCCAAGAAGGCAGGGGGGACACTGAAGCTTTCTTT,CASSQEGRGDTEAFF
-,TRBJ1-4,TRBV4-1,few,TGCGCCAGCAGCCCCCAACCGGGCGAAAAACTGTTTTTT,CASSPQPGEKLFF
TRBD1,TRBJ1-1,TRBV19,-,TGTGCCGCCAGGGACAGGGGAATGAACACTGAAGCTTTCTTT,CAARDRGMNTEAFF
TRBD1,TRBJ1-2,TRBV2,-,TGTGCCAGCAGTGACTTGGAGGGGGCCTATGGCTACACCTTC,CASSDLEGAYGYTF
-,TRBJ1-4,TRBV6-2/TRBV6-3,-,TGTGCCAGCAGTTCGACCCCCAAAAGGGAAAAACTGTTTTTT,CASSSTPKREKLFF
TRBD1,TRBJ1-6,TRBV2,many,TGTGCCAGCAGCGGGATTGACAGGGGGCCTAATTCACCCCTCCACTTT,CASSGIDRGPNSPLHF
-,TRBJ2-7,TRBV20-1,-,TGCAGTTTGGTGCAGGGGTCCTACGAGCAGTACTTC,CSLVQGSYEQYF
TRBD1,TRBJ2-2,TRBV7-6,-,TGTGCCAGCAGCTTTTTCCCCTTGACAGGGGGTGCCGGGGAGCTGTTTTTT,CASSFFPLTGGAGELFF
TRBD1,TRBJ1-1,TRBV11-2,few,TGTGCCAGCAGCTTCCGGGACAGGGTGAACACTGAAGCTTTCTTT,CASSFRDRVNTEAFF
-,TRBJ2-7,TRBV6-1,few,TGTGCCAGCATAGGACAGCCCTACGAGCAGTACTTC,CASIGQPYEQYF
TRBD1,TRBJ1-4,TRBV19,many,TGTGCCAGTAGCCGGACAGGGAGGGGAGAAAAACTGTTTTTT,CASSRTGRGEKLFF
-,TRBJ2-7,TRBV29-1,many,TGCAGCGTTATGACAGTAGGGCAGAGAGAGCAGTACTTC,CSVMTVGQREQYF
-,TRBJ1-1,TRBV7-9,-,TGTGCCAGCAGCTTGGGTATTTCGGGCATGAACACTGAAGCTTTCTTT,CASSLGISGMNTEAFF
-,TRBJ1-1,TRBV10-3,-,TGTGCCATCAGTGAGTCCGGGGGCGTTAGCACTGAAGCTTTCTTT,CAISESGGVSTEAFF
-,TRBJ2-2,TRBV29-1,many,TGCAGCGTTACAGGGTCCGGGGAGCTGTTTTTT,CSVTGSGELFF
-,TRBJ2-2,TRBV19,many,TGTGCCAGTATAGCGGTAGGCACCGGGGAGCTGTTTTTT,CASIAVGTGELFF
-,TRBJ1-1,TRBV12-3/TRBV12-4,-,TGTGCCAGCACCCCCTCGGGGGCGGGCACTGAAGCTTTCTTT,CASTPSGAGTEAFF
-,TRBJ2-3,TRBV19,-,TGTGCCAGTAGTATTCCGGGAGGCACAGATACGCAGTATTTT,CASSIPGGTDTQYF